The T cell receptor beta chain described here comes from a study of beta chain features in type 1 diabetes. Study-wide findings and caveats: When Type 1 diabetes patients were examined, their TCRB CDR3s proved moderately but significantly shorter in all four CD4+ subsets.

The trim removed 3 bases at V and 1 base at J, leaving 8 bases unmatched. The CDR3 has 16 amino acids. CDR1 is SGDLS and CDR2 is YYNGEE in the germline V gene. Expressed TCRB transcripts were sequenced because the entire RNA isolate underwent reverse transcription. Libraries were prepared by immunoSEQ multiplex PCR; TCRdb keeps only in-frame clonotypes and omits some of them. The sample gives about 27,000 clones, 56% of which show up once; over 1.2% is in the top ten. In this sample, this clone turned up a few times. Its target is not known. The sequenced material came from Tregs from blood. The V and J genes are TRBV9 and TRBJ1-1, with 8 bases lining up with TRBD1. This TCR came from a woman younger than 35 with type 1 diabetes. CDR3 nucleotide sequence: TGTGCCAGCAGCGGTTCAGGGGGCGCGAGGAACACTGAAGCTTTCTTT. It translates to CASSGSGGARNTEAFF.